A few counts support the clone carrying this TCR beta chain. CDR1 and CDR2 (germline): LNHDA, SQIVND (reference sequence). The ends were cut back, 4 bases at V and 8 bases at J, with 11 bases in the middle. This CDR3 region has 12 residues. Investigators profiled TCR beta VDJ and CDR3 from genomic DNA template. MiXCR, applied by TCRdb to the reads, yields one record per CDR3 protein. The table lists about 98,000 distinct CDR3 sequences, around two thirds of them singletons. The sample comes from a study of CD8+CD57+ T cells in acquired aplastic anemia. All sequencing subjects had displayed CD8+CD57+ cell expansion on flow cytometry.

The gene calls are TRBV19 and TRBJ1-1; D not certain. Sequencing was carried out using sorted CD4+, CD8+, or CD8+CD57+ T cells (not recorded which) from PBMCs. The clonotype was recovered from a human donor with aplastic anemia. The CDR3 nucleotides are TGTGCCAGTAGTAACCGCCTGAGGGAAGCTTTCTTT. This sequence encodes CASSNRLREAFF.